This entry concerns a single T cell receptor (beta chain). The target antigen is unknown. Per germline, CDR1 LNHDA and CDR2 SQIVND (reference sequence). The germline V and J ends were trimmed by 4 bases and 1 base, with 14 bases remaining between them. This CDR3 is 16 amino acids long. The record originates from a study of cytomegalovirus exposure and HLA in healthy donors. Findings and limits, study-wide: High specificity and sensitivity for cytomegalovirus status were reported for the classifier.

The validation cohort, a group of 130 or so subjects, included the donors and was separate from the approximately 700-subject first cohort. Data came from immunoSEQ multiplex PCR; TCRdb stores just in-frame clones and leaves some out. In the table there are almost 75,000 clones, approximately 80% of which are singletons. This chain links TRBV19 with TRBJ2-1, with a tentative D call TRBD1 (6 bases). This TCR was sampled from a man aged 25 to 45 in good health and CMV-seronegative. The sequenced sample consisted of PBMCs. The CDR3 spells CASSTYNRASYNEQFF. In nucleotides, the CDR3 is TGTGCCAGTAGTACTTACAACAGGGCATCCTACAATGAGCAGTTCTTC.